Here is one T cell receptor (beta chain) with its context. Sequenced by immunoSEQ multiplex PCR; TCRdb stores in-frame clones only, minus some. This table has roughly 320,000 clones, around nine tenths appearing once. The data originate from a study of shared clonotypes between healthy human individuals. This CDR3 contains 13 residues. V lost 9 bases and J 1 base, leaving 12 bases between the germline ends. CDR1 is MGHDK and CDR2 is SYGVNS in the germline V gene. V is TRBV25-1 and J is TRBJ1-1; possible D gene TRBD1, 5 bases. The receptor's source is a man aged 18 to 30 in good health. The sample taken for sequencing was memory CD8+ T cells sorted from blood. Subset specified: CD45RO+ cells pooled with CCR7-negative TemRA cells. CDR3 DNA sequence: TGTGCCAGTTCCCTGGGGGAGAACACTGAAGCTTTCTTT. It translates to CASSLGENTEAFF.